Listed here are 24 T cell receptor beta chains from one sample, sequenced in a study of blood T cell repertoires in COVID-19. Assay: immunoSEQ multiplex PCR; the TCRdb copy retains only in-frame clones and omits some. The table records 180,000 or so clones, approximately 83% of them present only once. Sequences were obtained from PBMCs or T cells enriched from blood (not recorded which). The source is a woman aged 55-70 years who had recovered from COVID-19.

The rearrangement joins TRBV15 to TRBJ1-2, with 8 bases aligning to TRBD1. In germline, CDR1 is LNHNV, CDR2 YYDKDF (reference sequence). The CDR3 length is 15 residues. After removal of 5 bases from V and 6 bases from J, the junction contained 11 bases not matched to a gene. Written as DNA, the CDR3 is TGTGCCACCAGCTCCCGATCCGGGACAGGTGATGGCTACACCTTC. Protein: CATSSRSGTGDGYTF.

The CDR3 reads CASSSRTSASTDTQYF. DNA of the CDR3: TGTGCCAGCAGCTCTAGGACTAGCGCTAGCACAGATACGCAGTATTTT. The V gene is TRBV5-4, the J gene TRBJ2-3, with 9 bases that match TRBD2. The length of the CDR3 is 16 residues. CDR1 is SGHNT and CDR2 is YYREEE in the germline V gene (reference sequence). The junction had 5 bases not matched to a gene; V was cut back by 3 bases and J by 0 bases.

The chain carries TRBV5-1 and TRBJ1-3; 9 nucleotides match TRBD1. V gave up 4 bases and J gave up 1 base; unmatched junction bases: 6. The CDR3 spans 16 residues. From germline, CDR1 is SGHRS and CDR2 YFSETQ. The CDR3 sequence: CASSQQGQGSGNTIYF. CDR3 nucleotides: TGCGCCAGCAGCCAACAAGGACAGGGGTCTGGAAACACCATATATTTT.

V is TRBV15 and J is TRBJ1-5; a weak D match, TRBD1 (6 bases). There are 15 residues in the CDR3. Germline V gene data show CDR1 as LNHNV and CDR2 as YYDKDF (reference sequence). Trimming shortened V by 0 bases and J by 4 bases, and 10 bases separated the two germline ends. The chain's CDR3 is CATSRDKGGNQPQHF. CDR3 sequence (DNA): TGTGCCACCAGCAGAGACAAGGGGGGGAATCAGCCCCAGCATTTT.

The rearrangement uses TRBV5-4 and TRBJ2-5; 12 bases line up with TRBD2. J lost 6 bases, V lost 1 base, and 7 bases had no gene match. Germline V gives CDR1 SGHNT, CDR2 YYREEE (reference sequence). There are 16 residues in the CDR3. The CDR3 loop reads CASSLRASGGVQTQYF. The CDR3 coding sequence is TGTGCCAGCAGCTTGCGGGCTAGCGGGGGGGTACAGACCCAGTACTTC.

The chain combines TRBV14 with TRBJ1-6; 8 bases fit TRBD1. Trimming took 2 bases from V and 11 from J; bases not matched to a gene: 8. This CDR3 is built from 15 residues. Per the germline V gene, CDR1 is SGHDN and CDR2 is FVKESK. This CDR3 is CASSQTGQGGTPLHF. CDR3 bases: TGTGCCAGCAGCCAAACAGGACAGGGTGGTACACCCCTCCACTTT.

This chain joins TRBV7-2 and TRBJ1-1, with 8 bases matching TRBD1. Per germline, CDR1 SGHTA and CDR2 FQGNSA. The V gene end was trimmed by 1 base and the J gene end by 12 bases; junction bases not matched to a gene: 4. The CDR3 extends over 12 amino acids. CDR3 nucleotides: TGTGCCAGCAGCTTAGTGGACAGGGACCCTTTCTTT. This codes for CASSLVDRDPFF.

This chain joins TRBV14 and TRBJ2-1; D gene uncertain. Trimming removed 0 bases at V and 14 bases at J, with 11 bases between. Germline values: CDR1 SGHDN, CDR2 FVKESK. CDR3 size: 12 residues. The CDR3, as DNA: TGTGCCAGCAGCCAAGATGGCGGTTCGGAGTTCTTC. This translates into CASSQDGGSEFF. Full variable domain (remainder filled in from reference TRBV14 and TRBJ2-1): EAGVTQFPSHSVIEKGQTVTLRCDPISGHDNLYWYRRVMGKEIKFLLHFVKESKQDESGMPNNRFLAERTGGTYSTLKVQPAELEDSGVYFCASSQDGGSEFFGPGTRLTVL.

The chain joins TRBV2 to TRBJ2-1; possibly TRBD1 for D (6 bases). The CDR3 sequence is 14 residues long. V was trimmed by 4 bases and J by 8 bases, leaving 15 bases between them. The germline V gene encodes CDR1 SNHLY and CDR2 FYNNEI. The CDR3: CASSGQAPGYEQFF. CDR3 coding DNA: TGTGCCAGCAGTGGACAGGCCCCAGGGTATGAGCAGTTCTTC. Full variable domain (missing parts from reference TRBV2 and TRBJ2-1): EPEVTQTPSHQVTQMGQEVILRCVPISNHLYFYWYRQILGQKVEFLVSFYNNEISEKSEIFDDQFSVERPDGSNFTLKIRSTKLEDSAMYFCASSGQAPGYEQFFGPGTRLTVL.

On this clone: In the same sample, other DNA sequences code for this CDR3. The rearrangement joins TRBV5-1 to TRBJ1-4; D call uncertain. Germline loops: CDR1 SGHRS, CDR2 YFSETQ. V lost 4 bases to trimming and J lost 3 bases, with 7 bases between them. The CDR3 spans 13 residues. The CDR3 region has the DNA TGCGCCAGCAGCCTCGGGTCTAATGAAAAACTGTTTTTT. It is translated as CASSLGSNEKLFF.

The CDR3 DNA follows: TGCGCCAGCAGAACGCGGCCGGGACAGGGTTATGCTGGGGCCAACGTCCTGACTTTC. This encodes CASRTRPGQGYAGANVLTF. This chain links TRBV5-1 with TRBJ2-6, with 9 bases matching TRBD1. The V gene's germline CDR1 is SGHRS and CDR2 YFSETQ. Losses at the gene ends were 5 bases for V and 2 bases for J; bases not matched to a gene: 14. The length of the CDR3 is 19 residues.

On this clone: The same CDR3 also results from other DNA sequences found in this sample. The rearrangement links TRBV18 to TRBJ2-3, with 13 bases matching TRBD2. Germline CDR1 and CDR2: KGHSH and LQKENI. Trimming took 3 bases from V and 2 from J; bases not matched to a gene: 2. This CDR3 is 16 amino acids long. The CDR3 DNA reads as TGTGCCAGCTCACCGGGACTAGCGGGGACCACAGATACGCAGTATTTT. Protein: CASSPGLAGTTDTQYF.

The rearrangement uses TRBV19 and TRBJ2-7; D is uncertain. In germline, CDR1 is LNHDA, CDR2 SQIVND (reference sequence). Deletions cut 3 bases from V and 2 bases from J, with 11 bases between. The CDR3 spans 14 residues. CDR3 nucleotides: TGTGCCAGTAGTATCGAGGTCAGAACCTACGAGCAGTACTTC. Translating it yields CASSIEVRTYEQYF. Full variable domain (rest looked up from reference TRBV19 and TRBJ2-7): DGGITQSPKYLFRKEGQNVTLSCEQNLNHDAMYWYRQDPGQGLRLIYYSQIVNDFQKGDIAEGYSVSREKKESFPLTVTSAQKNPTAFYLCASSIEVRTYEQYFGPGTRLTVT.

CDR3 DNA: TGTGCCAGCAGCCCCGGGGTAGCGGAGTCCTTTTTGGATGAGCAGTTCTTC. Encoded protein: CASSPGVAESFLDEQFF. This chain uses TRBV3-1 (or the pseudogene TRBV3-2) with TRBJ2-1, with D perhaps TRBD2 (6 bases). Per the germline V gene, CDR1 is LGHDT and CDR2 is YNNKEL (reference sequence). V dropped 4 bases and J dropped 8 bases, with 24 bases sitting between them. The CDR3 consists of 17 residues.

V gene TRBV6-1 combines with J gene TRBJ2-7; D may be TRBD1 (5 bases). V lost 2 bases and J 2 bases, leaving 10 bases between the germline ends. Germline values: CDR1 MNHNS, CDR2 SASEGT. The CDR3 spans 14 residues. The CDR3 spells CASSEQGRAYEQYF. The CDR3 bases are TGTGCCAGCAGTGAACAGGGCAGGGCCTACGAGCAGTACTTC.

This clone appeared once. The rearrangement uses TRBV5-1 and TRBJ2-5; 7 bases match TRBD2. The CDR3 length is 15 residues. The ends lost 3 bases at V and 1 base at J; junction bases unmatched: 6. CDR1 and CDR2 from the germline V gene are SGHRS and YFSETQ. CDR3 region: CASSSGTSVQETQYF. Here the CDR3 DNA reads TGCGCCAGCAGCTCAGGCACTAGCGTCCAAGAGACCCAGTACTTC.

This clone has only one observation. V gene TRBV27 combines with J gene TRBJ1-6, with D tentatively TRBD1 (5 bases). The germline CDR1 and CDR2 sequences are MNHEY and SMNVEV (reference sequence). The CDR3 is 17 residues long. The V end lost 2 bases, the J end lost 3 bases, and 14 bases lay between the germline ends. The CDR3 DNA reads as TGTGCCAGCAGTTTAGGTCCGACAGAGTTCTATAATTCACCCCTCCACTTT. Translating gives CASSLGPTEFYNSPLHF.

The CDR3 DNA reads as TGTGCCAGCACCAAAAATGAGGTATCTAGCTCAGATACGCAGTATTTT. Amino acids: CASTKNEVSSSDTQYF. The chain uses TRBV2 and TRBJ2-3; weak D call: TRBD2 (5 bases). Germline assignment: CDR1 SNHLY and CDR2 FYNNEI. The length of the CDR3 is 16 residues. With 7 bases removed from V and 4 bases from J, the gap between germline ends came to 21 bases.

The chain combines TRBV24-1 with TRBJ2-2, with TRBD1 as a possible D gene (5 bases). CDR3 length equals 13 residues. V gave up 10 bases and J gave up 5 bases, with 13 bases separating them. Germline V lookup: CDR1 KGHDR, CDR2 SFDVKD. CDR3 in DNA: TGTGCCACTAGAGATCAGGGAACCGGGGAGCTGTTTTTT. Encoded protein: CATRDQGTGELFF.

This chain uses TRBV2 with TRBJ2-5; 9 bases match TRBD1. The J segment lost 10 bases and the V segment lost 4 bases, leaving 4 bases of the junction unmatched. The germline V gene has CDR1 SNHLY and CDR2 FYNNEI. The CDR3 has 12 amino acids. CDR3 DNA: TGTGCCAGCAGTGTCACAGGGGGCGACCAGTACTTC. Its protein product is CASSVTGGDQYF.

This rearrangement joins TRBV19 to TRBJ1-6, with D possibly matching TRBD1 (5 bases). The CDR3 sequence is 15 residues long. From germline, CDR1 is LNHDA and CDR2 SQIVND (reference sequence). Trimming removed 5 bases at V and 10 bases at J, with 18 bases between. For the CDR3, the DNA is TGTGCCAGTAGTGCCTCAGGGAATTTGATCTCACCCCTCCACTTT. Residues: CASSASGNLISPLHF.

The chain employs TRBV28 and TRBJ2-1; tentative D call: TRBD2 (6 bases). Trimming removed 6 bases from V and 5 bases from J, with 11 bases in between. This CDR3 is 13 amino acids long. The germline V gene encodes CDR1 MDHEN and CDR2 SYDVKM. The CDR3 bases are TGTGCCAGCAGGGAGGGAAGAGACAATGAGCAGTTCTTC. It specifies CASREGRDNEQFF.

The gene calls are TRBV20-1 and TRBJ1-1; no reliable D call. Germline V CDR1 and CDR2: DFQATT, SNEGSKA (reference sequence). The CDR3 has 11 amino acids. Trimming pared 3 bases from V and 11 bases from J, leaving 13 bases between. The CDR3 region is CSASSRLAAFF. For the CDR3, the DNA is TGCAGTGCTAGTTCCAGGCTCGCGGCTTTCTTT.

The rearrangement links TRBV9 to TRBJ2-3; 16 bases fit TRBD2. Trimming removed 4 bases from V and 1 base from J; junction bases left unmatched: 3. The CDR3 spans 17 residues. Germline CDR1 SGDLS, CDR2 YYNGEE. The CDR3 DNA reads as TGTGCCAGCAGCCTCGGGACTAGCGGGAGGGGCACAGATACGCAGTATTTT. Amino acids: CASSLGTSGRGTDTQYF.